This T cell receptor beta chain was sequenced for a study of shared clonotypes between healthy human individuals. Findings and limits, study-wide: With a handful of donors compared, about 5% of naive CD4 clonotypes were shared.

The CD4+ fraction was divided into a CD45RA+ naive subset and a CD45RA-negative memory subset. This clone was recorded once. Its antigen remains unidentified. This CDR3 has 16 residues. V lost 0 bases, J lost 6 bases, and 9 bases stayed unmatched. Germline V lookup: CDR1 WSHSY, CDR2 SAAADI. Sequenced by immunoSEQ multiplex PCR; TCRdb stores in-frame clones only, minus some. The table records over 2 million clones, 85% to 95% of them present only once. The sequencing input was naive CD4+ T cells sorted from blood. Subset indicated: CD45RA+ positively selected. The sequence was obtained from a man aged 18 to 35 in good health. The chain joins TRBV10-2 to TRBJ2-3, with TRBD2 matching over 7 bases. The CDR3 protein is CASSESQRGRRDTQYF. The DNA for the CDR3 is TGCGCCAGCAGTGAGTCCCAGCGGGGACGTAGGGATACGCAGTATTTT.